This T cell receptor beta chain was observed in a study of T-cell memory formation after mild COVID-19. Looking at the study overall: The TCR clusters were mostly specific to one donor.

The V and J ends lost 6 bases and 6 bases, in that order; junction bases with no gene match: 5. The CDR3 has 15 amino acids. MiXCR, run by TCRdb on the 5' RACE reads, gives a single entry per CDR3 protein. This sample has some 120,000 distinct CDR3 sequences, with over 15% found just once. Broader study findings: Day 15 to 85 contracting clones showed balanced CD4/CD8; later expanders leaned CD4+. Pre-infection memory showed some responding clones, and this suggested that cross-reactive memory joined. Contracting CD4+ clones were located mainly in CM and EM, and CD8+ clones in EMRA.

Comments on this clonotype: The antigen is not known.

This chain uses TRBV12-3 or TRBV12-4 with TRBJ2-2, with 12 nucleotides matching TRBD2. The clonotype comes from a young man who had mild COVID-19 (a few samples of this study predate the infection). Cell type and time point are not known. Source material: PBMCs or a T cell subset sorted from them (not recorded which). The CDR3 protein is CASRPSGGAAGELFF. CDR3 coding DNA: TGTGCCAGCAGACCTAGCGGGGGGGCCGCCGGGGAGCTGTTTTTT.